The 15 T cell receptor beta chains given below trace back to one sample, sequenced in a study of graft-versus-host responses after intestinal transplantation. Sequenced by immunoSEQ multiplex PCR; TCRdb stores in-frame clones only, minus some. The sample yields roughly 29,000 clones, roughly 85% seen once. Sequenced material: PBMCs, taken around 430 days after intestinal transplantation. These receptor sequences come from a human patient who received an intestinal transplant, so some T cells may come from the graft donor.

The chain couples TRBV28 to TRBJ2-7; 7 bases align to TRBD2. V dropped 4 bases and J dropped 2; count of bases not matched to a gene: 5. The germline V gene encodes CDR1 MDHEN and CDR2 SYDVKM. This CDR3 contains 14 residues. The CDR3: CASSSQRGPYEQYF. CDR3 nucleotides: TGTGCCAGCAGTTCTCAGCGGGGACCCTACGAGCAGTACTTC.

The V gene is TRBV27, the J gene TRBJ2-3; no firm D call. CDR3 size: 14 residues. Trimming removed 0 bases at V and 6 bases at J, with 10 bases between. Germline assignment: CDR1 MNHEY and CDR2 SMNVEV (reference sequence). CDR3 region: CASSLSWAKDTQYF. Written as DNA, the CDR3 is TGTGCCAGCAGTTTATCATGGGCGAAGGATACGCAGTATTTT.

The chain has TRBV19 and TRBJ2-3; D perhaps matches TRBD2 (5 bases). The germline CDR1 and CDR2 sequences are LNHDA and SQIVND (reference sequence). The V and J ends lost 3 bases and 3 bases respectively, with 16 bases between them. This CDR3 has 16 amino acids. The CDR3 loop reads CASSMYPGIRTDTQYF. CDR3 in DNA: TGTGCCAGTAGTATGTATCCGGGGATTCGGACAGATACGCAGTATTTT. Supplemented by reference TRBV19 and TRBJ2-3, the full variable domain reads DGGITQSPKYLFRKEGQNVTLSCEQNLNHDAMYWYRQDPGQGLRLIYYSQIVNDFQKGDIAEGYSVSREKKESFPLTVTSAQKNPTAFYLCASSMYPGIRTDTQYFGPGTRLTVL.

V gene TRBV5-4 combines with J gene TRBJ1-2; D is uncertain. This CDR3 comprises 13 residues. Germline V gene sequence: CDR1 SGHNT, CDR2 YYREEE (reference sequence). Trimming took 0 bases from V and 8 from J, leaving 11 bases between them. CDR3 residues: CASSLGGVLGYTF. The CDR3 nucleotides are TGTGCCAGCAGCTTGGGAGGTGTATTGGGCTACACCTTC. Based on the CDR3 plus reference TRBV5-4 and TRBJ1-2, the full variable domain is ETGVTQSPTHLIKTRGQQVTLRCSSQSGHNTVSWYQQALGQGPQFIFQYYREEENGRGNFPPRFSGLQFPNYSSELNVNALELDDSALYLCASSLGGVLGYTFGSGTRLTVV.

J is TRBJ1-1 and V is TRBV10-2; the D gene is possibly TRBD1 (6 bases). CDR3 length: 14 residues. Trimming took off 8 bases at V and 1 base at J, with 14 bases between the two ends. Per the germline V gene, CDR1 is WSHSY and CDR2 is SAAADI. CDR3 region: CASGGQTQNTEAFF. CDR3 nucleotides: TGCGCCAGCGGGGGGCAGACCCAGAACACTGAAGCTTTCTTT.

This clone is a singleton in its sample. The chain joins TRBV10-3 to TRBJ2-2; D call uncertain. The CDR3 totals 16 residues. V was shortened by 3 bases and J by 1 base, with 12 bases between the two germline ends. CDR1 is ENHRY, CDR2 SYGVKD, per germline. For the CDR3, the DNA is TGTGCCATCAGTGAAGCCTGGCAGGAGAACACCGGGGAGCTGTTTTTT. This encodes CAISEAWQENTGELFF.

This chain connects TRBV7-9 to TRBJ2-3; tentatively, D is TRBD2 (5 bases). CDR1 and CDR2 (germline): SEHNR, FQNEAQ (reference sequence). This CDR3 is built from 13 residues. V was cut by 5 bases and J by 4 bases, with 10 bases left in between. The chain's CDR3 is CASSPRAADTQYF. The CDR3 nucleotides read TGTGCCAGCAGCCCCCGAGCGGCAGATACGCAGTATTTT.

The rearrangement links TRBV15 to TRBJ1-4; a possible D gene is TRBD1 (6 bases). This CDR3 contains 14 residues. Trimming removed 1 base at V and 4 bases at J, with 7 bases between. Per the germline V gene, CDR1 is LNHNV and CDR2 is YYDKDF (reference sequence). The CDR3 loop reads CATSRGGGNEKLFF. Written as DNA, the CDR3 is TGTGCCACCAGCAGAGGAGGGGGTAATGAAAAACTGTTTTTT. The whole variable domain, filled in from reference TRBV15 and TRBJ1-4, reads DAMVIQNPRYQVTQFGKPVTLSCSQTLNHNVMYWYQQKSSQAPKLLFHYYDKDFNNEADTPDNFQSRRPNTSFCFLDIRSPGLGDTAMYLCATSRGGGNEKLFFGSGTQLSVL.

The table lists this clone with a count of one. V and J are TRBV7-9 and TRBJ2-7, with TRBD1 matching over 10 bases. CDR3 length: 17 residues. CDR1 is SEHNR and CDR2 is FQNEAQ in the germline V gene (reference sequence). V lost 5 bases, J lost 2 bases, and 12 bases stayed unmatched. Here the CDR3 DNA reads TGTGCCAGCAGCACCCGGGACAGGGGAATCTCGCCCTACGAGCAGTACTTC. Translating gives CASSTRDRGISPYEQYF. Filled out from reference TRBV7-9 and TRBJ2-7, the complete variable domain reads DTGVSQNPRHKITKRGQNVTFRCDPISEHNRLYWYRQTLGQGPEFLTYFQNEAQLEKSRLLSDRFSAERPKGSFSTLEIQRTEQGDSAMYLCASSTRDRGISPYEQYFGPGTRLTVT.

The V call is TRBV19, the J call TRBJ2-7; 11 nucleotides line up with TRBD1. Looked up from germline, CDR1 is LNHDA and CDR2 is SQIVND (reference sequence). CDR3 length: 13 amino acids. V was pared by 1 base and J by 9 bases, with 2 bases of the junction left unmatched. The CDR3 reads CASSIGTGGAQYF. In DNA form, the CDR3 reads TGTGCCAGTAGTATAGGGACAGGGGGCGCGCAGTACTTC.

The CDR3 coding sequence is TGTGCCAGTTTATTGAGCTCCTACAATGAGCAGTTCTTC. This gives the protein CASLLSSYNEQFF. The rearrangement joins TRBV2 to TRBJ2-1; D is unresolved. The CDR3 loop spans 13 amino acids. Germline-derived CDR1 and CDR2 are SNHLY and FYNNEI. V gave up 9 bases and J gave up 0 bases, with 9 bases separating them.

This clone was observed a single time. The chain links TRBV27 to TRBJ2-3; possible D gene TRBD2, 5 bases. Germline assignment: CDR1 MNHEY and CDR2 SMNVEV (reference sequence). The V end was cut by 0 bases, the J end by 4 bases, with 11 bases between. CDR3 size: 15 residues. CDR3 sequence (DNA): TGTGCCAGCAGTTTATCAAGCCTAGCACCAGATACGCAGTATTTT. It is translated as CASSLSSLAPDTQYF.

Here the CDR3 reads CASKSGQIYEQYF. DNA for the CDR3: TGTGCCAGTAAGTCGGGACAGATCTACGAGCAGTACTTC. The genes are TRBV28 and TRBJ2-7; TRBD1 aligns across 7 bases. V lost 9 bases and J lost 3; bases outside the gene matches: 8. The CDR3 has 13 amino acids. Per germline, CDR1 MDHEN and CDR2 SYDVKM.

This clone was recorded once. The rearrangement joins TRBV4-3 to TRBJ2-3, with D tentatively TRBD2 (5 bases). Trimming cost V 1 base and J 4 bases, with 15 bases left between them. The CDR3 consists of 16 residues. Germline lookup yields CDR1 LGHNA and CDR2 YSLEER. The chain's CDR3 is CASSQGSSKEADTQYF. The CDR3 bases are TGCGCCAGCAGCCAAGGGAGTTCGAAGGAGGCAGATACGCAGTATTTT.

The chain joins TRBV30 to TRBJ1-5, with a possible D match to TRBD1 (6 bases). The CDR3 has 16 residues. Germline loops: CDR1 GTSNPN, CDR2 SVGIG (reference sequence). Trimming removed 0 bases from V and 6 bases from J, with 18 bases in between. In DNA form, the CDR3 reads TGTGCCTGGAGTGTTGACAGGATAAGTCAAGGTCAGCCCCAGCATTTT. It codes for CAWSVDRISQGQPQHF.